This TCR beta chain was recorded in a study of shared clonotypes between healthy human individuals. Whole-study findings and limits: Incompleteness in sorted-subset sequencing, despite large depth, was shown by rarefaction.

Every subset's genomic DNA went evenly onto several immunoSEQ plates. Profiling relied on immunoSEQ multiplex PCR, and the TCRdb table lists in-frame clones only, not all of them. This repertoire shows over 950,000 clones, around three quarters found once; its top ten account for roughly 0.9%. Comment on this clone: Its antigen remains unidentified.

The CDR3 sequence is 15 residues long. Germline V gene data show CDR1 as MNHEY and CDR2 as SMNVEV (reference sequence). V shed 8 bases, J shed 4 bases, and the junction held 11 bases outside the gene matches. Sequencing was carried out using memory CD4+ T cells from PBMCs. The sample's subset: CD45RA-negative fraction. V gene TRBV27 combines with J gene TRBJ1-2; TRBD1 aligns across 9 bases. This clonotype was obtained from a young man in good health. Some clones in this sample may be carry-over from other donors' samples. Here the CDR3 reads CASRSQGADGYGYTF. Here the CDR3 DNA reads TGTGCCAGCCGATCACAGGGGGCCGATGGCTATGGCTACACCTTC.